This passage covers 21 T cell receptor beta chains from one sample sequenced in a study of beta chain features in type 1 diabetes. The study, taken as a whole, reports: Across all four CD4+ subsets, people with type 1 diabetes showed modestly shorter TCRB CDR3s.

As every portion of the isolated RNA was reverse transcribed, the sequencing read expressed TCRB transcripts. Sequencing was performed with immunoSEQ multiplex PCR; in TCRdb, only in-frame clones are kept and a portion is missing. Among 600,000 to 700,000 clones listed, roughly 13% were seen once. No antigen is known for these receptors. Specimen: naive CD4+ T cells from blood. The receptor source for this set is a man aged 18 to 30 with type 1 diabetes.

The rearrangement uses TRBV27 and TRBJ2-1; 10 bases are a match to TRBD1. The CDR3 has 15 residues. The germline V gene encodes CDR1 MNHEY and CDR2 SMNVEV (reference sequence). V was clipped by 6 bases and J by 6 bases; unmatched bases: 8. In DNA, the CDR3 is TGTGCCAGCAGCATCCTGGGACAGGGGCTCAATGAGCAGTTCTTC. Translating gives CASSILGQGLNEQFF.

The chain couples TRBV12-5 to TRBJ1-1, with TRBD1 matching over 7 bases. CDR1 and CDR2 from the germline V gene are LGHNT and FRNRAP. V lost 3 bases to trimming and J lost 0 bases; unmatched junction nucleotides: 22. The CDR3 consists of 21 residues. The CDR3 sequence is CASGLGNVVGTAALMNTEAFF. CDR3 bases: TGTGCTAGTGGTTTAGGTAACGTCGTGGGGACAGCCGCCCTCATGAACACTGAAGCTTTCTTT. The whole variable domain, remainder taken from reference TRBV12-5 and TRBJ1-1, is DARVTQTPRHKVTEMGQEVTMRCQPILGHNTVFWYRQTMMQGLELLAYFRNRAPLDDSGMPKDRFSAEMPDATLATLKIQPSEPRDSAVYFCASGLGNVVGTAALMNTEAFFGQGTRLTVV.

This rearrangement joins TRBV15 to TRBJ2-3; D remains ambiguous. Trimming took 1 base from V and 2 from J, leaving 7 bases between them. The CDR3 sequence is 14 residues long. Germline V lookup: CDR1 LNHNV, CDR2 YYDKDF (reference sequence). The CDR3 sequence is CATSRGQDTDTQYF. In nucleotides, the CDR3 is TGTGCCACCAGCAGAGGGCAGGACACAGATACGCAGTATTTT.

This clone was picked up a small number of times. The chain carries TRBV4-1 and TRBJ2-6; the match to TRBD1 covers 7 bases. From germline, CDR1 is MGHRA and CDR2 YSYEKL. V dropped 1 base and J dropped 1; count of bases not matched to a gene: 7. This CDR3 spans 18 amino acids. The chain's CDR3 is CASSQGMAGGSGANVLTF. The CDR3 bases are TGCGCCAGCAGCCAAGGCATGGCAGGGGGATCTGGGGCCAACGTCCTGACTTTC.

The chain joins TRBV7-2 to TRBJ2-5; tentatively, D is TRBD2 (6 bases). Germline V gives CDR1 SGHTA, CDR2 FQGNSA. V lost 8 bases and J 5 bases, leaving 9 bases between the germline ends. This CDR3 spans 11 amino acids. CDR3 DNA sequence: TGTGCCAGCGACCGGGGGGAGACCCAGTACTTC. It yields the protein CASDRGETQYF.

The chain links TRBV7-9 to TRBJ1-1, with D unresolved. V lost 4 bases and J lost 4, with 10 bases in between. The CDR3 is 13 residues long. Germline loops: CDR1 SEHNR, CDR2 FQNEAQ (reference sequence). CDR3 loop: CASSSNRGTEAFF. The CDR3, as DNA: TGTGCCAGCAGCTCCAATAGAGGCACTGAAGCTTTCTTT.

This clone was counted a few times. The chain joins TRBV15 to TRBJ2-7; D gene uncertain. CDR3 length: 16 residues. Trimming pared 0 bases from V and 3 bases from J, leaving 15 bases between. Per germline, CDR1 LNHNV and CDR2 YYDKDF (reference sequence). The CDR3 DNA is TGTGCCACCAGCAGAGATCAAGGCTCAATCGGCTACGAGCAGTACTTC. It encodes CATSRDQGSIGYEQYF. The variable domain in full, completed from reference TRBV15 and TRBJ2-7, reads DAMVIQNPRYQVTQFGKPVTLSCSQTLNHNVMYWYQQKSSQAPKLLFHYYDKDFNNEADTPDNFQSRRPNTSFCFLDIRSPGLGDTAMYLCATSRDQGSIGYEQYFGPGTRLTVT.

J is TRBJ2-2 and V is TRBV27, with 9 nucleotides matching TRBD1. With V trimmed by 7 bases and J by 5 bases, 11 bases remained unmatched. The length of the CDR3 is 16 residues. In germline, CDR1 is MNHEY, CDR2 SMNVEV (reference sequence). CDR3 nucleotides: TGTGCCAGCACCCCGGACGGGACAGGGCTTACCGGGGAGCTGTTTTTT. Amino acid sequence: CASTPDGTGLTGELFF.

This chain connects TRBV7-3 to TRBJ2-1, with 9 bases identical to TRBD2. J gave up 7 bases and V 5 bases, and 12 bases lay outside the gene matches. CDR1 and CDR2 from the germline V gene are SGHTA and FQGTGA. The CDR3 loop spans 16 amino acids. The CDR3 region is CASSLRAAGGLNEQFF. The CDR3 bases are TGTGCCAGCAGCCTTAGAGCAGCGGGGGGTTTGAATGAGCAGTTCTTC.

This chain connects TRBV5-5 to TRBJ2-5, with D unresolved. V dropped 4 bases and J dropped 4 bases, with 5 bases sitting between them. Germline loops: CDR1 SGHKS, CDR2 YYEKEE (reference sequence). The CDR3 is made up of 11 amino acids. CDR3 in amino acids: CASSPSETQYF. CDR3 sequence (DNA): TGTGCCAGCAGCCCCTCAGAGACCCAGTACTTC. Looking up the rest from reference TRBV5-5 and TRBJ2-5 gives the full variable domain: DAGVTQSPTHLIKTRGQQVTLRCSPISGHKSVSWYQQVLGQGPQFIFQYYEKEERGRGNFPDRFSARQFPNYSSELNVNALLLGDSALYLCASSPSETQYFGPGTRLLVL.

The chain has TRBV4-1 and TRBJ2-6; TRBD2 matches at 7 bases. V lost 0 bases and J lost 4; bases outside the gene matches: 15. Germline CDR1 reads MGHRA; CDR2 reads YSYEKL. The CDR3 spans 20 residues. The CDR3 loop is CASSQEVAGLRYSGANVLTF. For the CDR3, the DNA is TGCGCCAGCAGCCAAGAAGTTGCGGGACTAAGATACTCCGGGGCCAACGTCCTGACTTTC.

In its sample, this clone was seen a few times. The rearrangement links TRBV29-1 to TRBJ2-3, with 7 bases lining up with TRBD1. Losses at the gene ends were 3 bases for V and 5 bases for J; bases not matched to a gene: 8. The germline CDR1 and CDR2 sequences are SQVTM and ANQGSEA. The CDR3 loop spans 14 amino acids. The CDR3 spells CSVEADRVGDTQYF. In DNA, the CDR3 is TGCAGCGTTGAGGCTGACAGGGTGGGAGATACGCAGTATTTT.

This clone was seen only a few times. The J gene is TRBJ2-3, the V gene TRBV30; 12 positions agree with TRBD2. CDR3 size: 17 residues. Trimming removed 8 bases from V and 4 bases from J; junction bases left unmatched: 16. Germline V gives CDR1 GTSNPN, CDR2 SVGIG (reference sequence). Written as DNA, the CDR3 is TGTGCCGGGATGTACTCCCTGACTAGCGGGGGAGCAGATACGCAGTATTTT. Its protein product is CAGMYSLTSGGADTQYF.

This clone was picked up a small number of times. This same CDR3 is encoded by further DNA sequences in the sample. The V and J genes are TRBV15 and TRBJ1-4; 7 bases agree with TRBD1. This CDR3 has 13 amino acids. Per germline, CDR1 LNHNV and CDR2 YYDKDF (reference sequence). J lost 5 bases, V lost 3 bases, and 0 bases had no gene match. This chain's CDR3 is CATSRDRNEKLFF. CDR3 sequence (DNA): TGTGCCACCAGCAGGGACAGGAATGAAAAACTGTTTTTT.

In this sample, this clone turned up a few times. Other DNA sequences in the same sample also yield this CDR3. This CDR3 is CASSIAENTGELFF. The DNA of the CDR3 is TGTGCCAGTAGTATCGCGGAGAACACCGGGGAGCTGTTTTTT. The chain combines TRBV19 with TRBJ2-2; D remains ambiguous. Looked up from germline, CDR1 is LNHDA and CDR2 is SQIVND (reference sequence). V dropped 3 bases and J dropped 1 base, with 6 bases sitting between them. The CDR3 spans 14 residues.

V usage is TRBV14 and J usage is TRBJ2-5; weak D call: TRBD1 (6 bases). The length of the CDR3 is 13 residues. Deletions cut 3 bases from V and 5 bases from J, with 10 bases between. Germline V CDR1 and CDR2: SGHDN, FVKESK. This chain's CDR3 is CASSQGAVETQYF. For the CDR3, the DNA is TGTGCCAGCAGCCAGGGGGCCGTGGAGACCCAGTACTTC. Combining the CDR3 with reference TRBV14 and TRBJ2-5 gives the whole variable domain EAGVTQFPSHSVIEKGQTVTLRCDPISGHDNLYWYRRVMGKEIKFLLHFVKESKQDESGMPNNRFLAERTGGTYSTLKVQPAELEDSGVYFCASSQGAVETQYFGPGTRLLVL.

The genes are TRBV30 and TRBJ1-1, with D possibly TRBD1 on 5 matching bases. The CDR3 runs 14 residues. Trimming removed 4 bases at V and 1 base at J, with 13 bases between. Germline V gene sequence: CDR1 GTSNPN, CDR2 SVGIG (reference sequence). CDR3 in DNA: TGTGCCTGGATTTGGGGCGTCGGGAACACTGAAGCTTTCTTT. This encodes CAWIWGVGNTEAFF.

The rearrangement links TRBV5-1 to TRBJ2-1; 10 bases agree with TRBD2. The germline V gene has CDR1 SGHRS and CDR2 YFSETQ. The CDR3 sequence is 15 residues long. V shed 4 bases and J 3 bases; nucleotides not matched to a gene: 4. The CDR3 region has the DNA TGCGCCAGCAGCGCCCTAGCGGGGGTCTACAATGAGCAGTTCTTC. Protein: CASSALAGVYNEQFF.

The chain uses TRBV30 and TRBJ1-6; D uncertain. The germline V gene has CDR1 GTSNPN and CDR2 SVGIG (reference sequence). The CDR3 runs to 11 residues. Trimming cost V 0 bases and J 10 bases, with 4 bases left between them. The chain's CDR3 is CAWSVESPLHF. CDR3 in DNA: TGTGCCTGGAGTGTCGAGTCACCCCTCCACTTT.

This clone turned up a few times. The V and J genes are TRBV6-5 and TRBJ1-6, with D perhaps TRBD1 (6 bases). This CDR3 contains 15 residues. The V gene lost 6 bases and the J gene lost 7 bases, with 16 bases spanning the gap. Germline loops: CDR1 MNHEY, CDR2 SVGAGI. The DNA for the CDR3 is TGTGCCAGCAGCCGGCTTAGGGGGGCGAATTCACCCCTCCACTTT. Its protein is CASSRLRGANSPLHF.

This clone has more than one count but fewer than ten. This CDR3 reads CASNDPPAGSPLHF. The CDR3 nucleotides are TGTGCCAGCAACGATCCGCCCGCGGGTTCACCCCTCCACTTT. The rearrangement uses TRBV28 and TRBJ1-6; D not resolved. V gave up 7 bases and J gave up 9 bases, with 16 bases separating them. CDR1 is MDHEN and CDR2 is SYDVKM in the germline V gene. The CDR3 has 14 amino acids.